This entry is about one T cell receptor beta chain. The antigen remains unidentified. This CDR3 is 15 amino acids long. Looked up from germline, CDR1 is MDHEN and CDR2 is SYDVKM. V was clipped by 5 bases and J by 1 base; unmatched bases: 4. This entry belongs to a study of cytomegalovirus exposure and HLA in healthy donors. Use of 60 Vbeta and 13 Jbeta primers characterized the PCR. TCRdb keeps only in-frame clones here, not all; method: immunoSEQ multiplex PCR. The sample yields approximately 210,000 clones, 60% to 80% seen once. Study outcomes and limitations: Common viral pathogens (according to a later analysis) appeared linked to several of the most significant clusters. Per a later analysis, about 17,000 TCR beta sequences showed association with HLA alleles at 0.05 false discovery rate. In vitro assays verified that three CMV-associated chains recognized CMV antigens specifically. Later work found most CMV-associated TCR beta chains apparently HLA-restricted.

The sample comprised PBMCs. V and J are TRBV28 and TRBJ2-3; TRBD2 matches at 9 bases. This clonotype originated in a male donor in good health and CMV-seronegative. The CDR3 protein is CASSRRGGGTDTQYF. CDR3 in DNA: TGTGCCAGCAGTCGACGCGGGGGGGGCACAGATACGCAGTATTTT.